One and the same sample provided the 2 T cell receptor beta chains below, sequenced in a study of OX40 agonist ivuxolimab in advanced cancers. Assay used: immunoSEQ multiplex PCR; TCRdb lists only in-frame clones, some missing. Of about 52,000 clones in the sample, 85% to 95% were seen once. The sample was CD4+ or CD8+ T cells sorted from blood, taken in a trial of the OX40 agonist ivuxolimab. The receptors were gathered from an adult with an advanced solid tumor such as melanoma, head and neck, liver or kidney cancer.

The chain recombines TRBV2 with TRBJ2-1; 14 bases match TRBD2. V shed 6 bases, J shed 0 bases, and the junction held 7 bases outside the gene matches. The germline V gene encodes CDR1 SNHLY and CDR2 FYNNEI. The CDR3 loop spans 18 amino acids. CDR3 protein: CASRRGLAGGLSYNEQFF. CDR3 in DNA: TGTGCCAGCAGGAGAGGACTAGCGGGAGGTCTCTCCTACAATGAGCAGTTCTTC.

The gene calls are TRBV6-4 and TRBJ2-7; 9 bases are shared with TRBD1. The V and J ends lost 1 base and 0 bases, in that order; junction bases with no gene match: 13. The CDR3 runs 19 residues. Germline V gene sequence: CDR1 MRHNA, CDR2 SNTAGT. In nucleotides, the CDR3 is TGTGCCAGCAGTGACTTGCCGGACAGGGGTGGTATAAGCTCCTACGAGCAGTACTTC. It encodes CASSDLPDRGGISSYEQYF.